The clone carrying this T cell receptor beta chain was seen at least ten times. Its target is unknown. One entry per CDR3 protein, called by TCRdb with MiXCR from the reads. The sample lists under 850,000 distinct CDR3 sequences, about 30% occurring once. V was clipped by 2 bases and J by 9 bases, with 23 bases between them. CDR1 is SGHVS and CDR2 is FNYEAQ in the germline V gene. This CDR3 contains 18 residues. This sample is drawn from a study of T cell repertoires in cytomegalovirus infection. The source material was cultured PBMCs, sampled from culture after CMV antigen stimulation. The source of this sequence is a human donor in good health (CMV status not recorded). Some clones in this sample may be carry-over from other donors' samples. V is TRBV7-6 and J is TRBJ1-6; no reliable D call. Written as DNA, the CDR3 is TGTGCCAGCAGCTTAATCCCGCGGGCCTCGGGATACGGTTCACCCCTCCACTTT. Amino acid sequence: CASSLIPRASGYGSPLHF. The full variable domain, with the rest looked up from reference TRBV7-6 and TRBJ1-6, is GAGVSQSPRYKVTKRGQDVALRCDPISGHVSLYWYRQALGQGPEFLTYFNYEAQQDKSGLPNDRFSAERPEGSISTLTIQRTEQRDSAMYRCASSLIPRASGYGSPLHFGNGTRLTVT.